This T cell receptor (beta chain) was retrieved from a study of beta chain features in type 1 diabetes. General study results and limits: Sequencing the cDNA could make cells with high TCR expression show up more than they should. The study found that naive, central memory and Treg TCRB repertoires appeared more similar in patients than in healthy donors. The study found moderately but significantly shorter TCRB CDR3s in all four CD4+ subsets of Type 1 diabetes patients.

Since all of the isolated RNA was reverse transcribed, expressed TCRB transcripts were what got sequenced. Generated by immunoSEQ multiplex PCR, the TCRdb table keeps only in-frame clones and is missing some. The sample shows around 600,000 clones, roughly an eighth of them seen only once. With respect to this clone: The target antigen is unknown. At one end, the junction sequence differs from germline, possibly due to a read error.

The authors sorted CD4+ naive, central memory, regulatory and stem cell-like memory cells via CD45RO/CCR7/CD25/CD127/CD95/CD27. The CDR3 is made up of 16 amino acids. Germline loops: CDR1 SSHAT, CDR2 FNYEAQ (reference sequence). Sequenced material: naive CD4+ T cells from blood. The chain couples TRBV7-7 to TRBJ2-2; D gene uncertain. This receptor was obtained from a man aged 30 to 45 with type 1 diabetes. The CDR3 DNA is TGTGCTAGCAGCTCGTCCACAACTGCGAACACCGGGGAGCTGTTTTTT. Encoded protein: CASSSSTTANTGELFF.